This TCR beta chain appears in the sequencing data of a study of shared clonotypes between healthy human individuals. The study's findings and limits: The represented genetic and exposure-history diversity was limited by the small number of donors.

Comments on this clone: Its antigen remains unidentified.

All donors were Caucasian adults living in Nashville, Tennessee. V shed 2 bases and J shed 7 bases, with 15 bases lying between them. The CDR3 contains 14 residues. Germline V gene sequence: CDR1 GTSNPN, CDR2 SVGIG (reference sequence). Some clones are missing from TCRdb's copy, which holds only in-frame ones; the method was immunoSEQ multiplex PCR. The table shows some 2,000,000 clones, with roughly 95% occurring only once. The chain combines TRBV30 with TRBJ2-1, with D possibly matching TRBD2 (6 bases). Source material: naive CD4+ T cells sorted from blood. Regarding subset: CD45RA+ positively selected. This receptor was obtained from a man between 18 and 29 years old in good health. The CDR3 loop is CAWSLLRERNEQFF. CDR3 nucleotides: TGTGCCTGGAGTCTTCTTCGGGAGAGGAATGAGCAGTTCTTC. Full variable domain (missing parts from reference TRBV30 and TRBJ2-1): SQTIHQWPATLVQPVGSPLSLECTVEGTSNPNLYWYRQAAGRGLQLLFYSVGIGQISSEVPQNLSASRPQDRQFILSSKKLLLSDSGFYLCAWSLLRERNEQFFGPGTRLTVL.